This TCR beta chain was profiled in a study of breast tumors, draining lymph nodes, adjacent tissues. General study findings and limits: Data fit most tumor T cells coming from lymph node, expanding in tumor. Tumor and nontumor repertoires were significantly more similar in luminal-like than in basal-like breast cancer. Compared with lymph nodes, tumors were less diverse; compared with nontumor tissue, more.

One entry per CDR3 protein, called by TCRdb with MiXCR from the multiplex PCR reads. Of approximately 11,000 distinct CDR3 sequences listed, approximately 55% are singletons. Judged by abundance, this clonotype is medium-sized (0.01 to 0.1%). Its antigen remains unidentified. CDR3 size: 16 residues. The V gene lost 5 bases and the J gene lost 2 bases, with 15 bases spanning the gap. Germline V CDR1 and CDR2: MNHNS, SASEGT. The receptor comes from a female donor with breast cancer. Some clones in this sample may be carry-over from other donors' samples. The sample was breast tumor tissue. This chain joins TRBV6-1 and TRBJ2-2; no clear D. Here the CDR3 DNA reads TGTGCCAGCAGTCCTACAAGGTGGGAAAACACCGGGGAGCTGTTTTTT. Amino acid sequence: CASSPTRWENTGELFF.